Below, one T cell receptor beta chain is given with its context. Its antigen is undetermined. The sample is drawn from a study of monozygotic twins with inflammatory bowel disease. Study-level findings and limits: Any single strong signal or clonotype tied to IBD lacked support.

TCRdb re-called the 5' RACE reads, yielding one record per CDR3 amino acid sequence without DNA. This repertoire comprises over 110,000 distinct CDR3 sequences; its ten largest clones make up less than 2.5%. Looked up from germline, CDR1 is MNHNY and CDR2 is SVGAGI (reference sequence). There are 13 residues in the CDR3. The rearrangement joins TRBV6-6 to TRBJ1-1; the TCRdb call, TRBD1, lacks DNA for checking. Sequences were obtained from blood. The TCR was taken from a human donor with ulcerative colitis or Crohn's disease, or a healthy co-twin of an affected twin (not recorded which). The CDR3 spells CASSLTGGSEAFF.